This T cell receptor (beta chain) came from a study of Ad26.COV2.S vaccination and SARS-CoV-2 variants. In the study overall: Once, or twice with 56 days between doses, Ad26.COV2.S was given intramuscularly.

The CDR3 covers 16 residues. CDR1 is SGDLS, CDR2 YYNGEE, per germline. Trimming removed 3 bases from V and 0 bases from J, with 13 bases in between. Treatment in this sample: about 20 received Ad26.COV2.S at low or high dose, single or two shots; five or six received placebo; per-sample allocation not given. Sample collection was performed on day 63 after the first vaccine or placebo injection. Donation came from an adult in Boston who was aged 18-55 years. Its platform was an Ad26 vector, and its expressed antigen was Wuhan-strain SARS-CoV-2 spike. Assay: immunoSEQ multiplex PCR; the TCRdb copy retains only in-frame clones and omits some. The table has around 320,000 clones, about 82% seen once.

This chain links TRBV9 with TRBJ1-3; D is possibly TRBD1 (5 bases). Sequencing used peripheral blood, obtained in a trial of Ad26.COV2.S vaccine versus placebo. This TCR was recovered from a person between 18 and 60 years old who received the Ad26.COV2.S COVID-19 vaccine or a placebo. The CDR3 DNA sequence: TGTGCCAGCAGCGCCACAGGTCTCAGCTCTGGAAACACCATATATTTT. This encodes CASSATGLSSGNTIYF. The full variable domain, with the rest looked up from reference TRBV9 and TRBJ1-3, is DSGVTQTPKHLITATGQRVTLRCSPRSGDLSVYWYQQSLDQGLQFLIQYYNGEERAKGNILERFSAQQFPDLHSELNLSSLELGDSALYFCASSATGLSSGNTIYFGEGSWLTVV.